This entry lists 32 T cell receptor beta chains sequenced from one sample in a study of blood T cell repertoires in COVID-19. This table comes from immunoSEQ multiplex PCR, and its TCRdb copy is limited to in-frame clones, with some not included. The sample records about 92,000 clones, roughly 76% being singletons. Source material: peripheral blood. The receptor set was obtained from a woman older than 75 with active or convalescent COVID-19.

The chain joins TRBV6-2 or TRBV6-3 to TRBJ1-5, with D perhaps matching TRBD1 (5 bases). Germline CDR1 is MNHEY and CDR2 is SVGEGT. Trimming removed 2 bases at V and 7 bases at J, with 9 bases between. This CDR3 contains 13 residues. The CDR3 sequence: CASSYGGGQPQHF. CDR3 nucleotides: TGTGCCAGCAGTTACGGCGGGGGGCAGCCCCAGCATTTT.

The gene calls are TRBV5-6 and TRBJ1-2; D not resolved. With 4 bases removed from V and 2 bases from J, the gap between germline ends came to 6 bases. The CDR3 has 12 amino acids. Germline assignment: CDR1 SGHDT and CDR2 YYEEEE. CDR3 sequence reads: CASSLSNYGYTF. DNA of the CDR3: TGTGCCAGCAGCCTTTCCAACTATGGCTACACCTTC. Full variable domain (rest looked up from reference TRBV5-6 and TRBJ1-2): DAGVTQSPTHLIKTRGQQVTLRCSPKSGHDTVSWYQQALGQGPQFIFQYYEEEERQRGNFPDRFSGHQFPNYSSELNVNALLLGDSALYLCASSLSNYGYTFGSGTRLTVV.

The V call is TRBV5-6, the J call TRBJ2-5, with a weak D call TRBD1 (5 bases). The germline V gene has CDR1 SGHDT and CDR2 YYEEEE. The CDR3 covers 14 residues. The V end was cut by 4 bases, the J end by 2 bases, with 12 bases between. The CDR3 DNA sequence: TGTGCCAGCAGCCCGGTCGACAGACAAGAGACCCAGTACTTC. Translating it yields CASSPVDRQETQYF.

DNA for the CDR3: TGTGCCAGCAGCGAGACTATGAACACTGAAGCTTTCTTT. It translates to CASSETMNTEAFF. This rearrangement joins TRBV7-3 to TRBJ1-1; D unclear. The CDR3 runs to 13 residues. Trimming stripped 5 bases from V and 0 bases from J, with 7 bases between. In germline, CDR1 is SGHTA, CDR2 FQGTGA.

The chain links TRBV6-5 to TRBJ1-2, with a tentative D call TRBD1 (6 bases). This CDR3 is 14 amino acids long. In germline, CDR1 is MNHEY, CDR2 SVGAGI. Trimming pared 0 bases from V and 4 bases from J, leaving 9 bases between. The CDR3, as DNA: TGTGCCAGCAGTTACTCGGACAGCCCCTATGGCTACACCTTC. Its translation is CASSYSDSPYGYTF.

The V and J genes are TRBV6-2 or TRBV6-3 and TRBJ2-7; 14 bases align to TRBD2. The CDR3 has 18 amino acids. The V and J ends lost 2 bases and 7 bases, in that order; junction bases with no gene match: 13. CDR1 is MNHEY, CDR2 SVGEGT, per germline. CDR3 coding DNA: TGTGCCAGCAGTTACACCACCAGATGGACTAGCGGGGGGTTAGAGCAGTACTTC. Translation gives CASSYTTRWTSGGLEQYF.

V is TRBV12-3 or TRBV12-4 and J is TRBJ1-1; 7 bases are shared with TRBD1. The trim removed 5 bases at V and 5 bases at J, leaving 5 bases unmatched. CDR3 size: 13 residues. The CDR3 is CASSRQGGTEAFF. CDR3 bases: TGTGCCAGCAGTCGACAGGGCGGTACTGAAGCTTTCTTT.

The rearrangement links TRBV2 to TRBJ2-3; TRBD2 matches at 12 bases. This CDR3 contains 16 residues. CDR1 and CDR2 from the germline V gene are SNHLY and FYNNEI. Trimming took 7 bases from V and 0 from J; bases not matched to a gene: 5. The CDR3 reads CASMKGTSGSTDTQYF. Here the CDR3 DNA reads TGTGCCAGCATGAAGGGGACTAGCGGGAGCACAGATACGCAGTATTTT.

The chain has TRBV28 and TRBJ2-7; D perhaps matches TRBD1 (5 bases). The CDR3 is 11 residues long. Germline-derived CDR1 and CDR2 are MDHEN and SYDVKM. V lost 7 bases, J lost 3 bases, and 7 bases lay in between. The CDR3 DNA follows: TGTGCCAGCAAAAGGGGCTACGAGCAGTACTTC. Protein sequence: CASKRGYEQYF.

The rearrangement joins TRBV13 to TRBJ2-6; D perhaps matches TRBD2 (6 bases). There are 18 residues in the CDR3. Germline V gene data show CDR1 as PRHDT and CDR2 as FYEKMQ (reference sequence). V lost 1 base to trimming and J lost 4 bases, with 17 bases between them. CDR3 amino acids: CASSLVREPLSGANVLTF. In DNA, the CDR3 is TGTGCCAGCAGCTTAGTCCGGGAGCCTCTTTCCGGGGCCAACGTCCTGACTTTC.

The gene calls are TRBV4-3 and TRBJ1-1, with D unclear. The V and J ends lost 0 bases and 2 bases respectively, with 13 bases between them. The CDR3 consists of 16 residues. The germline V gene has CDR1 LGHNA and CDR2 YSLEER. The CDR3 here is CASSQDATAINTEAFF. CDR3 in DNA: TGCGCCAGCAGCCAAGATGCAACAGCCATCAACACTGAAGCTTTCTTT.

The chain employs TRBV5-1 and TRBJ2-7, with TRBD2 matching 13 bases. Unmatched junction bases numbered 11, after V lost 0 bases and J lost 5 bases. CDR1 is SGHRS and CDR2 is YFSETQ in the germline V gene. The CDR3 contains 18 residues. For the CDR3, the DNA is TGCGCCAGCAGCTTGGGACTAGCGGGAGGCCCTTTCCCGGACGAGCAGTACTTC. Amino acids: CASSLGLAGGPFPDEQYF.

The table lists this clone with a few counts. The chain employs TRBV15 and TRBJ1-1; D is unresolved. The germline V and J ends were trimmed by 2 bases and 1 base, with 5 bases remaining between them. The CDR3 is made up of 13 amino acids. Per the germline V gene, CDR1 is LNHNV and CDR2 is YYDKDF (reference sequence). The CDR3 sequence: CATSRYKNTEAFF. The CDR3 DNA reads as TGTGCCACCAGCAGATACAAGAACACTGAAGCTTTCTTT.

CDR3 sequence reads: CASTGYGNTIYF. The CDR3 DNA reads as TGTGCCAGCACAGGGTACGGAAACACCATATATTTT. The V call is TRBV2, the J call TRBJ1-3, with D maybe TRBD1 (5 bases). V lost 7 bases and J 4 bases, leaving 8 bases between the germline ends. CDR1 and CDR2 from the germline V gene are SNHLY and FYNNEI. The CDR3 runs to 12 residues.

The table lists this clone with a few counts. At one end the junction does not follow the germline gene, possibly because of a read error. This rearrangement joins TRBV12-3 or TRBV12-4 to TRBJ1-5, with 10 bases that match TRBD1. The CDR3 contains 12 residues. Here the CDR3 DNA reads TGTGCCAGCAGTCTAACCGGGACAGGGGTTAATTTT. Amino acid sequence: CASSLTGTGVNF.

The chain links TRBV19 to TRBJ1-2, with D possibly TRBD1 on 6 matching bases. Trimming pared 2 bases from V and 8 bases from J, leaving 15 bases between. The CDR3 has 14 residues. Germline V gene sequence: CDR1 LNHDA, CDR2 SQIVND (reference sequence). The CDR3 protein is CASSIMRTARGYTF. For the CDR3, the DNA is TGTGCCAGTAGTATAATGCGGACAGCCCGGGGCTACACCTTC. The complete variable domain, with remaining parts taken from reference TRBV19 and TRBJ1-2, reads DGGITQSPKYLFRKEGQNVTLSCEQNLNHDAMYWYRQDPGQGLRLIYYSQIVNDFQKGDIAEGYSVSREKKESFPLTVTSAQKNPTAFYLCASSIMRTARGYTFGSGTRLTVV.

The chain couples TRBV7-3 to TRBJ1-1, with unresolved D. This CDR3 region has 16 residues. Trimming removed 1 base at V and 0 bases at J, with 12 bases between. The V gene's germline CDR1 is SGHTA and CDR2 FQGTGA. CDR3 loop: CASSLIPGRMNTEAFF. CDR3 bases: TGTGCCAGCAGCTTAATCCCAGGCCGCATGAACACTGAAGCTTTCTTT.

V is TRBV27 and J is TRBJ2-2; D ambiguous. Germline CDR1 is MNHEY and CDR2 is SMNVEV (reference sequence). Trimming took off 5 bases at V and 2 bases at J, with 18 bases between the two ends. CDR3 length: 17 amino acids. As DNA, the CDR3 is TGTGCCAGCAGTCCAACAGCACTTCAAGCAAACACCGGGGAGCTGTTTTTT. Protein sequence: CASSPTALQANTGELFF.

The sample holds a few counts of this clone. The V call is TRBV4-3, the J call TRBJ2-7; a possible D gene is TRBD1 (6 bases). The V and J ends lost 1 base and 2 bases respectively, with 12 bases between them. CDR3 length: 15 amino acids. Per the germline V gene, CDR1 is LGHNA and CDR2 is YSLEER. This CDR3 reads CASSQAVQGTYEQYF. In DNA form, the CDR3 reads TGCGCCAGCAGCCAAGCCGTACAGGGAACCTACGAGCAGTACTTC.

The V call is TRBV9, the J call TRBJ1-6; 8 bases fit TRBD1. CDR1 is SGDLS and CDR2 is YYNGEE in the germline V gene. The trim removed 0 bases at V and 10 bases at J, leaving 9 bases unmatched. This CDR3 is built from 16 residues. The CDR3 region has the DNA TGTGCCAGCAGCGTAGGTGTGGGGACAGGTAACTCACCCCTCCACTTT. It encodes CASSVGVGTGNSPLHF.

This clone was seen more than once but under ten times. The J gene is TRBJ1-2, the V gene TRBV5-1, with TRBD1 matching over 11 bases. CDR1 is SGHRS, CDR2 YFSETQ, per germline. Trimming removed 4 bases from V and 5 bases from J; junction bases left unmatched: 4. This CDR3 has 14 amino acids. The CDR3 loop reads CASSLGTGGYGYTF. CDR3 sequence (DNA): TGCGCCAGCAGCCTCGGGACAGGGGGATATGGCTACACCTTC.

The chain uses TRBV25-1 and TRBJ1-2, with D possibly TRBD1 on 5 matching bases. The CDR3 contains 15 residues. The V end lost 4 bases, the J end lost 5 bases, and 17 bases lay between the germline ends. The germline V gene has CDR1 MGHDK and CDR2 SYGVNS. CDR3 in amino acids: CASSGLGQGRYGYTF. The CDR3, as DNA: TGTGCCAGCAGTGGGCTAGGGCAGGGTCGATATGGCTACACCTTC.

The chain couples TRBV28 to TRBJ2-2, with D tentatively TRBD1 (6 bases). V gave up 7 bases and J gave up 5 bases, with 17 bases separating them. From germline, CDR1 is MDHEN and CDR2 SYDVKM. The CDR3 spans 15 residues. The CDR3 loop reads CASTEQGTATGELFF. The CDR3 DNA sequence: TGTGCCAGCACCGAACAGGGTACAGCTACCGGGGAGCTGTTTTTT.

This chain connects TRBV29-1 to TRBJ2-1; 12 bases line up with TRBD2. The CDR3 is made up of 13 amino acids. With 7 bases clipped from V and 10 bases from J, the junction kept 8 bases outside the gene matches. The germline V gene encodes CDR1 SQVTM and CDR2 ANQGSEA. The DNA of the CDR3 is TGCAGCGAAGTCAGGCTAGCGGGAGGGGAGCAGTTCTTC. Encoded protein: CSEVRLAGGEQFF.

The chain is built from TRBV7-3 and TRBJ2-1; D perhaps matches TRBD2 (5 bases). The CDR3 extends over 16 amino acids. With 2 bases removed from V and 7 bases from J, the gap between germline ends came to 18 bases. Germline assignment: CDR1 SGHTA and CDR2 FQGTGA. This CDR3 reads CASSLRGGTRRNEQFF. In nucleotides, the CDR3 is TGTGCCAGCAGCTTACGAGGTGGAACCCGGAGGAATGAGCAGTTCTTC.

This sequence joins TRBV19 and TRBJ2-5, with no clear D. Germline V lookup: CDR1 LNHDA, CDR2 SQIVND (reference sequence). V lost 3 bases and J 2 bases, leaving 7 bases between the germline ends. The CDR3 has 13 amino acids. CDR3 in DNA: TGTGCCAGTAGTATCTGGCAGCAAGAGACCCAGTACTTC. Its translation: CASSIWQQETQYF.

This clone was seen only once. This sequence joins TRBV27 and TRBJ2-3, with 11 positions matching TRBD2. Germline CDR1 and CDR2: MNHEY and SMNVEV (reference sequence). The CDR3 is 14 amino acids. The ends lost 5 bases at V and 6 bases at J; junction bases unmatched: 4. CDR3 protein: CASSKLAGADTQYF. In nucleotides, the CDR3 is TGTGCCAGCAGTAAACTAGCGGGGGCCGATACGCAGTATTTT.

This rearrangement joins TRBV7-2 to TRBJ2-3; TRBD2 matches at 7 bases. The germline gives CDR1 SGHTA, CDR2 FQGNSA. J was trimmed by 10 bases and V by 5 bases; bases with no gene match: 12. This CDR3 has 14 residues. CDR3 nucleotide sequence: TGTGCCAGCAGCGAGCGGGGCTGGCCCCCTGCGCAGTATTTT. Protein: CASSERGWPPAQYF.

This chain uses TRBV6-2 or TRBV6-3 with TRBJ2-2; maybe TRBD1 (6 bases). Trimming pared 6 bases from V and 5 bases from J, leaving 16 bases between. CDR3 size: 15 residues. Germline V gene sequence: CDR1 MNHEY, CDR2 SVGEGT. The CDR3 sequence is CASSRTDHPTGELFF. The DNA of the CDR3 is TGTGCCAGCAGCAGGACAGACCATCCTACCGGGGAGCTGTTTTTT.

The V and J genes are TRBV5-1 and TRBJ1-6; TRBD1 is a possible D gene (5 bases). Looked up from germline, CDR1 is SGHRS and CDR2 is YFSETQ. Trimming cost V 2 bases and J 8 bases, with 14 bases left between them. The CDR3 sequence is 15 residues long. As DNA, the CDR3 is TGCGCCAGCAGCTTCCGGGGGTATGGAGATTCACCCCTCCACTTT. This encodes CASSFRGYGDSPLHF.

The chain joins TRBV11-1 to TRBJ2-1, with TRBD1 identical over 8 bases. With V trimmed by 5 bases and J by 4 bases, 10 bases remained unmatched. The CDR3 runs 16 residues. CDR1 is SGHAT and CDR2 is FQDESV in the germline V gene (reference sequence). CDR3 DNA: TGTGCCAGCAGCCCCCTCCAGGGGGCCCTATACAATGAGCAGTTCTTC. Protein sequence: CASSPLQGALYNEQFF.

The rearrangement joins TRBV7-9 to TRBJ1-2; possibly TRBD1 for D (6 bases). V was trimmed by 1 base and J by 6 bases, leaving 12 bases between them. The CDR3 has 14 residues. Germline CDR1 SEHNR, CDR2 FQNEAQ (reference sequence). The CDR3 nucleotides are TGTGCCAGCAGCTTAGAGGTAGGACAGAATGGCTACACCTTC. Amino acids: CASSLEVGQNGYTF.